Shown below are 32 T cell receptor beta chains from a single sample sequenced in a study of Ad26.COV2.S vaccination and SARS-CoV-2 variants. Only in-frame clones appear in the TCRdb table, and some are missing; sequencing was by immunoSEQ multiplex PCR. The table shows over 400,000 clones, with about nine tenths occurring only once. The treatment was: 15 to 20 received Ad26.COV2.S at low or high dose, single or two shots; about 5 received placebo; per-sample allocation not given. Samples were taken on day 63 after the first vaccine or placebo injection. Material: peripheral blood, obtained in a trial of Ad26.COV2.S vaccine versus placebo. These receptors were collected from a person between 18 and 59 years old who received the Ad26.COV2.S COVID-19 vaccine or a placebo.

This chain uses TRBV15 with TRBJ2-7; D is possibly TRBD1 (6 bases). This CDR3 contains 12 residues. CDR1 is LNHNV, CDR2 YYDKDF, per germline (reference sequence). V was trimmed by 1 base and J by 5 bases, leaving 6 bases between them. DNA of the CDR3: TGTGCCACCAGCAGAGCAGGGGACGAGCAGTACTTC. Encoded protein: CATSRAGDEQYF.

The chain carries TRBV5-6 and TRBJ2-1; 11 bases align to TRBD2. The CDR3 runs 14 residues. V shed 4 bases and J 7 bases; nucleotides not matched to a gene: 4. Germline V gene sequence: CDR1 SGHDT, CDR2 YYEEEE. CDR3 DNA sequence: TGTGCCAGCAGCCTAACTAGCGGGGGTAATGAGCAGTTCTTC. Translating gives CASSLTSGGNEQFF. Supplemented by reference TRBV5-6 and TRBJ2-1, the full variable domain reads DAGVTQSPTHLIKTRGQQVTLRCSPKSGHDTVSWYQQALGQGPQFIFQYYEEEERQRGNFPDRFSGHQFPNYSSELNVNALLLGDSALYLCASSLTSGGNEQFFGPGTRLTVL.

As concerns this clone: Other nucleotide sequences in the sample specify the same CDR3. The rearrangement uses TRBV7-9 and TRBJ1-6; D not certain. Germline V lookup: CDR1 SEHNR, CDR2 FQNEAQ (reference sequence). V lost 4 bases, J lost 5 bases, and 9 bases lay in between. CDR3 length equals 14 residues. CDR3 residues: CASSSTGDNSPLHF. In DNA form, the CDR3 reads TGTGCCAGCAGCTCGACCGGAGATAATTCACCCCTCCACTTT. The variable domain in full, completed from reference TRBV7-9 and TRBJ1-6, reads DTGVSQNPRHKITKRGQNVTFRCDPISEHNRLYWYRQTLGQGPEFLTYFQNEAQLEKSRLLSDRFSAERPKGSFSTLEIQRTEQGDSAMYLCASSSTGDNSPLHFGNGTRLTVT.

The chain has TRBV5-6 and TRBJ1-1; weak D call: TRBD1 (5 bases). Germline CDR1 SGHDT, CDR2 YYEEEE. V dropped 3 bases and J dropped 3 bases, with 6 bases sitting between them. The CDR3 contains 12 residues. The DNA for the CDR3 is TGTGCCAGCAGCTGGGGGGACACTGAAGCTTTCTTT. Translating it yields CASSWGDTEAFF.

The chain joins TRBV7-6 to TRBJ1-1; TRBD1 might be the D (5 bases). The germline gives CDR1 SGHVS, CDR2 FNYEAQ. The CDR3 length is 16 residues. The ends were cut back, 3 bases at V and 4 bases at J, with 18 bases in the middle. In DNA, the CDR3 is TGTGCCAGCAGCTTTAATCCTGGGGCCGAGGGCACTGAAGCTTTCTTT. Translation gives CASSFNPGAEGTEAFF.

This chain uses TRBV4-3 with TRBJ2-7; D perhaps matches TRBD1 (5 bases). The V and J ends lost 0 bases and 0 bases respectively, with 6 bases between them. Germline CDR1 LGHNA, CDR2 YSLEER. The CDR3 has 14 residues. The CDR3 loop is CASSQDDSSYEQYF. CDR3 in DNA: TGCGCCAGCAGCCAAGATGACAGCTCCTACGAGCAGTACTTC.

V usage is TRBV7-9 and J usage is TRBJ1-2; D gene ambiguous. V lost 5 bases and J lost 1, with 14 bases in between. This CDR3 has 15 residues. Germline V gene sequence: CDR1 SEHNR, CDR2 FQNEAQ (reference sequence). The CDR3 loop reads CASSPTDIFNYGYTF. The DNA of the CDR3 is TGTGCCAGCAGCCCAACTGACATATTTAACTATGGCTACACCTTC.

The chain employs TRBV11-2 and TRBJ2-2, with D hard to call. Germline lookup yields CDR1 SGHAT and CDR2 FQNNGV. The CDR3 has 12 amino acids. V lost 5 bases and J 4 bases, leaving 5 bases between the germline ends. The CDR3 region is CASSHLTGELFF. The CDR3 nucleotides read TGTGCCAGCAGCCACCTCACCGGGGAGCTGTTTTTT.

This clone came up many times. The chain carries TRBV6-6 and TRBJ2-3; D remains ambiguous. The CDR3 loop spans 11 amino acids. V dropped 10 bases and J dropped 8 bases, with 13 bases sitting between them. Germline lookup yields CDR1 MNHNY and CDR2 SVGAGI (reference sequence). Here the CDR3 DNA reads TGTGCCATCTTCTCGGACGGTACGCAGTATTTT. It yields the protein CAIFSDGTQYF.

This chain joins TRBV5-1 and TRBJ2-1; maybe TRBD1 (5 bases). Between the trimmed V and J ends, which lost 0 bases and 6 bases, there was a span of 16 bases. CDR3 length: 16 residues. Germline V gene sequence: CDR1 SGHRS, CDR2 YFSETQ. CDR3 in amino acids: CASSLVSSGHINEQFF. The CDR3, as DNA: TGCGCCAGCAGCTTGGTATCGTCTGGACATATCAATGAGCAGTTCTTC. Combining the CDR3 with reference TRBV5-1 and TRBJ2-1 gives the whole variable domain KAGVTQTPRYLIKTRGQQVTLSCSPISGHRSVSWYQQTPGQGLQFLFEYFSETQRNKGNFPGRFSGRQFSNSRSEMNVSTLELGDSALYLCASSLVSSGHINEQFFGPGTRLTVL.

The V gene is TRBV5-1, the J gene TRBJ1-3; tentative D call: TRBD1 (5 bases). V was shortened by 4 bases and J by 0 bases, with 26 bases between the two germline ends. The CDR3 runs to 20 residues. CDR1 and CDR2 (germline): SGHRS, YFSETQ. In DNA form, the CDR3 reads TGCGCCAGCAGCCTGGGGCGAATCGAGAAGGATATCGCCTCTGGAAACACCATATATTTT. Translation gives CASSLGRIEKDIASGNTIYF. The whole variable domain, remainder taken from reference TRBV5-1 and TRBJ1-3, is KAGVTQTPRYLIKTRGQQVTLSCSPISGHRSVSWYQQTPGQGLQFLFEYFSETQRNKGNFPGRFSGRQFSNSRSEMNVSTLELGDSALYLCASSLGRIEKDIASGNTIYFGEGSWLTVV.

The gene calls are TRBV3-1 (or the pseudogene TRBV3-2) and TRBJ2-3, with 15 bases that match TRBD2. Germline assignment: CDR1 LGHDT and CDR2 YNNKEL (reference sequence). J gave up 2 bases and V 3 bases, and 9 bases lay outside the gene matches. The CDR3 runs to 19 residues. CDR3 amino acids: CASSQYAGTSGGYTDTQYF. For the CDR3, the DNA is TGTGCCAGCAGCCAGTACGCCGGGACTAGCGGGGGGTACACAGATACGCAGTATTTT.

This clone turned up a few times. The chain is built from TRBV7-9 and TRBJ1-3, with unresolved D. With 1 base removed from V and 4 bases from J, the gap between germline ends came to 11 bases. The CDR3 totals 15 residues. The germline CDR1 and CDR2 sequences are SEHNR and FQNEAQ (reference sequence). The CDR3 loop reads CASSLEASWGNTIYF. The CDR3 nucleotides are TGTGCCAGCAGCTTAGAGGCTTCGTGGGGAAACACCATATATTTT. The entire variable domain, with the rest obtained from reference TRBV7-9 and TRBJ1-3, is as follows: DTGVSQNPRHKITKRGQNVTFRCDPISEHNRLYWYRQTLGQGPEFLTYFQNEAQLEKSRLLSDRFSAERPKGSFSTLEIQRTEQGDSAMYLCASSLEASWGNTIYFGEGSWLTVV.

The chain's CDR3 is CASSLSTINTEAFF. Here the CDR3 DNA reads TGTGCCAGCAGCTTATCAACCATCAACACTGAAGCTTTCTTT. This chain uses TRBV7-2 with TRBJ1-1, with unresolved D. The CDR3 runs 14 residues. The germline V gene has CDR1 SGHTA and CDR2 FQGNSA. V was cut by 2 bases and J by 2 bases, with 9 bases left in between.

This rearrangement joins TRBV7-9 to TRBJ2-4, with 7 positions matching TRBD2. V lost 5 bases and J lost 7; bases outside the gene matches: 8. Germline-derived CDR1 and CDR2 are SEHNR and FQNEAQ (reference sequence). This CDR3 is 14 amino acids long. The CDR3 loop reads CASSPGGPWNIQYF. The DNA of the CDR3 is TGTGCCAGCAGCCCGGGGGGACCCTGGAACATTCAGTACTTC. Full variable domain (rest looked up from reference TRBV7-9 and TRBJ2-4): DTGVSQNPRHKITKRGQNVTFRCDPISEHNRLYWYRQTLGQGPEFLTYFQNEAQLEKSRLLSDRFSAERPKGSFSTLEIQRTEQGDSAMYLCASSPGGPWNIQYFGAGTRLSVL.

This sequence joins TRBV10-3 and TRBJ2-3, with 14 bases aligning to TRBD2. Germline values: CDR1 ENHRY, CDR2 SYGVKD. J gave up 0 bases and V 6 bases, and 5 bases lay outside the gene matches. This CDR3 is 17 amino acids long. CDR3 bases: TGTGCCATCAGGGGGACTAGCGGGGGCCTCAGCACAGATACGCAGTATTTT. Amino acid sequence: CAIRGTSGGLSTDTQYF.

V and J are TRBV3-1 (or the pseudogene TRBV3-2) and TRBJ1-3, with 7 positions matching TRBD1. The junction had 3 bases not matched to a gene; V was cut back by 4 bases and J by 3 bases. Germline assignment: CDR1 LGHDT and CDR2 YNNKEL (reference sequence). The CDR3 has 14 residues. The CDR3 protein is CASSPWDSGNTIYF. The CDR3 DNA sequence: TGTGCCAGCAGCCCGTGGGACAGTGGAAACACCATATATTTT.

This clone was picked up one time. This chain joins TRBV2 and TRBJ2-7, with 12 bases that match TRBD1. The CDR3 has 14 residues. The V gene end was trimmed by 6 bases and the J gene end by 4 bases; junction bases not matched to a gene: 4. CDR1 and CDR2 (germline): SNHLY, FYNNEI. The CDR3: CASSLGQGAYEQYF. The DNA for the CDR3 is TGTGCCAGCAGCTTGGGACAGGGGGCTTACGAGCAGTACTTC.

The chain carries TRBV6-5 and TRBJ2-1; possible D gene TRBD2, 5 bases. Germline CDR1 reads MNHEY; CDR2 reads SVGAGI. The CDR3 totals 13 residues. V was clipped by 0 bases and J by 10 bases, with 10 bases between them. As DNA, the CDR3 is TGTGCCAGCAGTTACTCGAGGGTGGGGGAGCAGTTCTTC. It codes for CASSYSRVGEQFF.

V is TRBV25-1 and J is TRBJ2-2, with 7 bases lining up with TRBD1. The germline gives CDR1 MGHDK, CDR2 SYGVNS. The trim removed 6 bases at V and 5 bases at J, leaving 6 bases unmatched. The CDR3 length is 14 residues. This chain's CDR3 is CASSVSGQTGELFF. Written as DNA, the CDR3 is TGTGCCAGCAGCGTATCGGGACAGACCGGGGAGCTGTTTTTT.

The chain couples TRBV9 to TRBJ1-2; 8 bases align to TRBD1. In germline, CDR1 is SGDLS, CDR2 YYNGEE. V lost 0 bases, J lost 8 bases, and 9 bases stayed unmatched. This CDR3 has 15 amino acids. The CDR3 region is CASSVGGQGAGGYTF. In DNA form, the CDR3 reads TGTGCCAGCAGCGTAGGCGGACAGGGAGCAGGCGGCTACACCTTC.

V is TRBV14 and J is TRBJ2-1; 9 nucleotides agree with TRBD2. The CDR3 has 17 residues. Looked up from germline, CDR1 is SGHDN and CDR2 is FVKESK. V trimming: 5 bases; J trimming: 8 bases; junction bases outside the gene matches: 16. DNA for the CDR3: TGTGCCAGCAGCTCGATCGGTGCGGGGGGGTACTTCGATGAGCAGTTCTTC. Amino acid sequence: CASSSIGAGGYFDEQFF.

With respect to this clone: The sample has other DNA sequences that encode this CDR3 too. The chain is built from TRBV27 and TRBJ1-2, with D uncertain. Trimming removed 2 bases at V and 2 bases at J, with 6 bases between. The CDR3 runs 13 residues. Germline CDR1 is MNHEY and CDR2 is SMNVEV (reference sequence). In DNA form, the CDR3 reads TGTGCCAGCAGTTTACGATTGAACTATGGCTACACCTTC. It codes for CASSLRLNYGYTF.

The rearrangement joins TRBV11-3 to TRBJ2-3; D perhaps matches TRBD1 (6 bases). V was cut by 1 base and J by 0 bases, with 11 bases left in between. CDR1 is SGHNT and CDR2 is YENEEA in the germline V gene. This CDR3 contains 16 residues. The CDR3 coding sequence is TGTGCCAGCAGCTTAGGCTGGGACATAAGCACAGATACGCAGTATTTT. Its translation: CASSLGWDISTDTQYF.

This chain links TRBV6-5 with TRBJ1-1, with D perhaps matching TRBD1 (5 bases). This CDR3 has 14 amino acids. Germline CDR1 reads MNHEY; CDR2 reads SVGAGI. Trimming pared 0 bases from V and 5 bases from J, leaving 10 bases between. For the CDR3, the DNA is TGTGCCAGCAGTTACTCGGGGCTATCGACTGAAGCTTTCTTT. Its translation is CASSYSGLSTEAFF.

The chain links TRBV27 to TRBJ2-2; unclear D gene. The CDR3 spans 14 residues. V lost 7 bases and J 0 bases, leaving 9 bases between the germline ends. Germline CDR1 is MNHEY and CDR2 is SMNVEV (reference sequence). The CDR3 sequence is CASTTLTNTGELFF. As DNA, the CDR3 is TGTGCCAGCACCACATTAACGAACACCGGGGAGCTGTTTTTT.

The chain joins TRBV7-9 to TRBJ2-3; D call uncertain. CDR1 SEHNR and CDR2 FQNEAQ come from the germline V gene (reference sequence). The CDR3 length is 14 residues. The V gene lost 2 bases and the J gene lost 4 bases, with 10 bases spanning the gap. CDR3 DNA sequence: TGTGCCAGCAGCTTAAAGGGTTTCGCAGATACGCAGTATTTT. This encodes CASSLKGFADTQYF.

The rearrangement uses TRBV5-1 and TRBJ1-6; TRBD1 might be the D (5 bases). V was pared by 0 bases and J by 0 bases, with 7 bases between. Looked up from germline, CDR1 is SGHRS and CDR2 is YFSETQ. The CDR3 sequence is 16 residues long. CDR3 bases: TGCGCCAGCAGCTTGGAAGACAGCTCCTATAATTCACCCCTCCACTTT. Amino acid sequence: CASSLEDSSYNSPLHF.

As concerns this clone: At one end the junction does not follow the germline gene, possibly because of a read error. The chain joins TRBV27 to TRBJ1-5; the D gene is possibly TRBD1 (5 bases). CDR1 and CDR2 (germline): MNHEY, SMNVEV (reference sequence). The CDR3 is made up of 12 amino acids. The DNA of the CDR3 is TGTGCCAGCACCACAGGCAAGCAGCCCCAGCATTTT. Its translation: CASTTGKQPQHF.

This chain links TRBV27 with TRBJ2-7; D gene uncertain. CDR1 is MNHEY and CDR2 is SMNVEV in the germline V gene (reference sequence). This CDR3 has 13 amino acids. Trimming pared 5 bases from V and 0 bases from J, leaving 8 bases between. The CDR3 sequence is CASSPTASYEQYF. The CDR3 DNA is TGTGCCAGCAGTCCCACAGCCTCCTACGAGCAGTACTTC.

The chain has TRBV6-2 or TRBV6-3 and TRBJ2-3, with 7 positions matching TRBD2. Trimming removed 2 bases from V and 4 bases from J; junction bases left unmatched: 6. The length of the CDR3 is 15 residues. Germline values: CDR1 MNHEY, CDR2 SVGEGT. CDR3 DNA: TGTGCCAGCAGTTACCCCCTAGCGGTTGCAGATACGCAGTATTTT. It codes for CASSYPLAVADTQYF.

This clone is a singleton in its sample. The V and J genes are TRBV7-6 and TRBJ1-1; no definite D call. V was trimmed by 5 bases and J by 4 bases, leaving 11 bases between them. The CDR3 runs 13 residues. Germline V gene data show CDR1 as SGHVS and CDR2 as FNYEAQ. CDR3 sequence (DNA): TGTGCCAGCAGCATTCAAACGGGCACTGAAGCTTTCTTT. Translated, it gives CASSIQTGTEAFF. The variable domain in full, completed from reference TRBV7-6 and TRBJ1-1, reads GAGVSQSPRYKVTKRGQDVALRCDPISGHVSLYWYRQALGQGPEFLTYFNYEAQQDKSGLPNDRFSAERPEGSISTLTIQRTEQRDSAMYRCASSIQTGTEAFFGQGTRLTVV.